These 27 T cell receptor beta chains were sequenced from one sample in a study. TCRdb itself ran the RT-PCR reads through MiXCR, one entry per CDR3 protein. The table includes about 680,000 distinct CDR3 sequences, approximately 14% detected once. The sequencing sample was made of memory CD4+ T cells from blood. These receptors originate from a female donor in good health, serving as a healthy control.

The chain links TRBV9 to TRBJ1-1; the D gene is possibly TRBD1 (6 bases). Trimming stripped 0 bases from V and 0 bases from J, with 12 bases between. CDR1 and CDR2 (germline): SGDLS, YYNGEE. This CDR3 region has 16 residues. The CDR3 DNA reads as TGTGCCAGCAGCGTAGACCCTGGACAGCTGAACACTGAAGCTTTCTTT. Protein sequence: CASSVDPGQLNTEAFF. The whole variable domain, remainder taken from reference TRBV9 and TRBJ1-1, is DSGVTQTPKHLITATGQRVTLRCSPRSGDLSVYWYQQSLDQGLQFLIQYYNGEERAKGNILERFSAQQFPDLHSELNLSSLELGDSALYFCASSVDPGQLNTEAFFGQGTRLTVV.

This clonotype occurred a few times. The V gene is TRBV27, the J gene TRBJ1-2; possibly TRBD1 for D (5 bases). V shed 2 bases and J shed 0 bases, with 22 bases lying between them. Germline assignment: CDR1 MNHEY and CDR2 SMNVEV (reference sequence). The CDR3 sequence is 19 residues long. CDR3: CASSLRVSLLGGANYGYTF. Written as DNA, the CDR3 is TGTGCCAGCAGTTTACGGGTCTCATTACTCGGGGGTGCTAACTATGGCTACACCTTC.

This clonotype was picked up a small number of times. The chain combines TRBV10-3 with TRBJ1-3; D ambiguous. The germline gives CDR1 ENHRY, CDR2 SYGVKD. The CDR3 spans 12 residues. The V end was cut by 4 bases, the J end by 7 bases, with 8 bases between. The CDR3 DNA is TGTGCCATCAGTGTTCTTGGTAACACCATATATTTT. This translates into CAISVLGNTIYF.

This clonotype has a single count. The J gene is TRBJ1-1, the V gene TRBV11-2; 7 bases match TRBD1. V lost 5 bases, J lost 5 bases, and 8 bases stayed unmatched. The germline CDR1 and CDR2 sequences are SGHAT and FQNNGV. The CDR3 is 14 amino acids. CDR3: CASSLQTGRTEAFF. In DNA form, the CDR3 reads TGTGCCAGCAGCCTACAGACAGGGCGTACTGAAGCTTTCTTT.

This clonotype was observed a few times. CDR3 region: CASSAVGRASGRANTGELFF. CDR3 DNA sequence: TGTGCCAGCAGCGCAGTGGGTCGGGCTAGCGGGAGAGCGAACACCGGGGAGCTGTTTTTT. The chain employs TRBV9 and TRBJ2-2, with 10 bases that match TRBD2. Germline V gene data show CDR1 as SGDLS and CDR2 as YYNGEE. V trimming: 3 bases; J trimming: 0 bases; junction bases outside the gene matches: 14. There are 20 residues in the CDR3. The full variable domain, rest sourced from reference TRBV9 and TRBJ2-2, is DSGVTQTPKHLITATGQRVTLRCSPRSGDLSVYWYQQSLDQGLQFLIQYYNGEERAKGNILERFSAQQFPDLHSELNLSSLELGDSALYFCASSAVGRASGRANTGELFFGEGSRLTVL.

This clonotype was detected a few times. V is TRBV6-5 and J is TRBJ1-4; tentative D call: TRBD1 (6 bases). The CDR3 is 12 amino acids. V gave up 6 bases and J gave up 8 bases, with 10 bases separating them. Germline CDR1 MNHEY, CDR2 SVGAGI. The CDR3 protein is CASRGGGEKLFF. CDR3 bases: TGTGCCAGCAGGGGGGGGGGCGAAAAACTGTTTTTT.

The V and J genes are TRBV15 and TRBJ1-5; no reliable D call. The CDR3 contains 15 residues. Germline CDR1 reads LNHNV; CDR2 reads YYDKDF (reference sequence). The V and J ends lost 0 bases and 1 base respectively, with 7 bases between them. As DNA, the CDR3 is TGTGCCACCAGCAGAGATCCAACGAGCAATCAGCCCCAGCATTTT. It is translated as CATSRDPTSNQPQHF.

The V and J genes are TRBV5-6 and TRBJ2-7; D gene unclear. CDR1 and CDR2 from the germline V gene are SGHDT and YYEEEE. V lost 2 bases, J lost 3 bases, and 9 bases lay in between. This CDR3 has 13 residues. Written as DNA, the CDR3 is TGTGCCAGCAGCTTAATGGGAATCTACGAGCAGTACTTC. Translated, it gives CASSLMGIYEQYF. Full variable domain (remainder filled in from reference TRBV5-6 and TRBJ2-7): DAGVTQSPTHLIKTRGQQVTLRCSPKSGHDTVSWYQQALGQGPQFIFQYYEEEERQRGNFPDRFSGHQFPNYSSELNVNALLLGDSALYLCASSLMGIYEQYFGPGTRLTVT.

This clonotype was counted between two and nine times. This chain uses TRBV15 with TRBJ2-2; 10 positions match TRBD1. J lost 5 bases, V lost 3 bases, and 9 bases had no gene match. The CDR3 is 17 amino acids. Germline values: CDR1 LNHNV, CDR2 YYDKDF (reference sequence). The DNA for the CDR3 is TGTGCCACCAGCAGTAGAGGACAGGGGGGAGGTACCGGGGAGCTGTTTTTT. It translates to CATSSRGQGGGTGELFF.

This clonotype was counted only a few times. This chain joins TRBV7-2 and TRBJ2-5; D tentatively fits TRBD1 or TRBD2 (5 bases each). V was pared by 5 bases and J by 4 bases, with 17 bases between. CDR1 and CDR2 (germline): SGHTA, FQGNSA. CDR3 size: 15 residues. CDR3 nucleotides: TGTGCCAGCAGCCCGCGAGGGACCCGCGGAGAGACCCAGTACTTC. Residues: CASSPRGTRGETQYF.

The rearrangement links TRBV6-2 or TRBV6-3 to TRBJ1-1; D might be TRBD1 (5 bases). Germline CDR1 is MNHEY and CDR2 is SVGEGT. V lost 8 bases and J 0 bases, leaving 16 bases between the germline ends. The CDR3 is made up of 15 amino acids. The CDR3 DNA sequence: TGTGCCAGCTTTCCTGGGGGGAGGGTGAACACTGAAGCTTTCTTT. This encodes CASFPGGRVNTEAFF.

Comments on this clonotype: Relative to the germline gene, one junction end is altered; a read error may explain this. V gene TRBV4-3 combines with J gene TRBJ2-3; 8 positions agree with TRBD2. This CDR3 has 18 amino acids. The germline V gene has CDR1 LGHNA and CDR2 YSLEER. CDR3 protein: CASSQGLSGGQPTDTQYF. The CDR3 region has the DNA TGCGCAAGCAGCCAAGGTCTGTCGGGAGGGCAACCCACAGATACGCAGTATTTT.

The rearrangement joins TRBV29-1 to TRBJ1-1; D is unresolved. Per the germline V gene, CDR1 is SQVTM and CDR2 is ANQGSEA. V gave up 5 bases and J gave up 0 bases, with 13 bases separating them. The CDR3 extends over 14 amino acids. CDR3 nucleotides: TGCAGCGTTTGCGTTAACGCCATGAACACTGAAGCTTTCTTT. Translated, it gives CSVCVNAMNTEAFF.

There are a few counts of this clonotype. This sequence joins TRBV20-1 and TRBJ1-5, with D possibly being TRBD1 (6 bases). Germline V lookup: CDR1 DFQATT, CDR2 SNEGSKA (reference sequence). The V end was cut by 8 bases, the J end by 2 bases, with 19 bases between. CDR3 length: 15 residues. CDR3 sequence (DNA): TGCAGTATACTTCTGGGGGGGCAGGGCAATCAGCCCCAGCATTTT. It encodes CSILLGGQGNQPQHF.

This clonotype turned up a few times. This rearrangement joins TRBV20-1 to TRBJ1-6, with TRBD1 identical over 7 bases. This CDR3 spans 17 amino acids. Germline trimming cut 3 bases from V and 10 bases from J; bases unmatched to any gene: 18. Germline V gene sequence: CDR1 DFQATT, CDR2 SNEGSKA (reference sequence). As DNA, the CDR3 is TGCAGTGCTAGGACCCGCTCAAAGGGGGCGTCGGAATCACCCCTCCACTTT. It codes for CSARTRSKGASESPLHF.

This chain links TRBV5-1 with TRBJ2-3, with D perhaps being TRBD1 or TRBD2 (5 bases each). V was shortened by 0 bases and J by 0 bases, with 11 bases between the two germline ends. Per germline, CDR1 SGHRS and CDR2 YFSETQ. The CDR3 contains 16 residues. CDR3 sequence: CASSLGRGPSTDTQYF. For the CDR3, the DNA is TGCGCCAGCAGCTTGGGAAGGGGACCTAGCACAGATACGCAGTATTTT.

This clonotype has at least ten counts. The rearrangement joins TRBV20-1 to TRBJ1-6; tentatively, D is TRBD1 (6 bases). Trimming shortened V by 1 base and J by 6 bases, and 16 bases separated the two germline ends. The CDR3 covers 16 residues. Germline CDR1 reads DFQATT; CDR2 reads SNEGSKA (reference sequence). CDR3: CSARVSGAGSNSPLHF. CDR3 in DNA: TGCAGTGCTAGAGTTTCAGGGGCAGGCTCTAATTCACCCCTCCACTTT.

This clonotype appeared many times. The rearrangement joins TRBV9 to TRBJ2-3; no clear D. Germline V CDR1 and CDR2: SGDLS, YYNGEE. The CDR3 loop spans 13 amino acids. V lost 1 base and J lost 8, with 11 bases in between. CDR3 coding DNA: TGTGCCAGCAGCGTACAGAGTACCGGTACGCAGTATTTT. Its translation: CASSVQSTGTQYF.

In this sample, this clonotype turned up once. V usage is TRBV10-3 and J usage is TRBJ1-1; 7 bases align to TRBD1. The CDR3 has 14 residues. Germline loops: CDR1 ENHRY, CDR2 SYGVKD. With V trimmed by 2 bases and J by 4 bases, 4 bases remained unmatched. CDR3 sequence: CAISEVQGGTEAFF. The CDR3 nucleotides are TGTGCCATCAGTGAGGTCCAGGGGGGCACTGAAGCTTTCTTT.

The chain employs TRBV6-2 or TRBV6-3 and TRBJ1-5; the D is unclear. This CDR3 region has 15 residues. V was clipped by 2 bases and J by 5 bases, with 13 bases between them. Germline CDR1 MNHEY, CDR2 SVGEGT. CDR3 sequence reads: CASSYSGQNYQPQHF. The CDR3 nucleotides read TGTGCCAGCAGTTACAGCGGTCAGAATTATCAGCCCCAGCATTTT.

This clonotype was found many times. The chain recombines TRBV7-2 with TRBJ2-5; 12 positions match TRBD2. Trimming removed 4 bases from V and 5 bases from J; junction bases left unmatched: 14. This CDR3 is built from 18 residues. The germline V gene encodes CDR1 SGHTA and CDR2 FQGNSA. CDR3 sequence reads: CASSSPITSGRSGETQYF. Written as DNA, the CDR3 is TGTGCCAGCAGCTCGCCAATTACTAGCGGGAGGAGTGGGGAGACCCAGTACTTC.

This clonotype was seen many times. V is TRBV12-3 or TRBV12-4 and J is TRBJ2-3, with D perhaps being TRBD1 or TRBD2 (5 bases each). The length of the CDR3 is 14 residues. Trimming pared 6 bases from V and 2 bases from J, leaving 12 bases between. The CDR3 DNA sequence: TGTGCCAGCAGCCCGGGGACCACCACAGATACGCAGTATTTT. The encoded protein is CASSPGTTTDTQYF.

In this sample, this clonotype turned up many times. V usage is TRBV24-1 and J usage is TRBJ1-2; 8 bases agree with TRBD1. This CDR3 spans 15 amino acids. Trimming cost V 4 bases and J 6 bases; bases outside gene matches: 9. Looked up from germline, CDR1 is KGHDR and CDR2 is SFDVKD. CDR3 residues: CATSDGQGLVDGYTF. CDR3 nucleotides: TGTGCCACCAGTGACGGACAGGGATTAGTTGATGGCTACACCTTC.

The sample holds a few counts of this clonotype. The chain carries TRBV13 and TRBJ2-3; 15 bases agree with TRBD2. Germline V gene sequence: CDR1 PRHDT, CDR2 FYEKMQ (reference sequence). The CDR3 runs 19 residues. V shed 5 bases, J shed 1 base, and the junction held 10 bases outside the gene matches. The CDR3 coding sequence is TGTGCCAGCAGCCTCACCCCCGGACTAGCGGGAGGGGGCACAGATACGCAGTATTTT. As protein: CASSLTPGLAGGGTDTQYF.

Only a few counts were recorded for this clonotype. The CDR3 region is CASRRLAGGSYEQYF. CDR3 bases: TGCGCCAGCCGGCGACTAGCGGGAGGATCCTACGAGCAGTACTTC. The chain recombines TRBV4-3 with TRBJ2-7, with 13 positions matching TRBD2. The length of the CDR3 is 15 residues. V lost 8 bases, J lost 1 base, and 5 bases stayed unmatched. Germline V gene sequence: CDR1 LGHNA, CDR2 YSLEER.

The chain uses TRBV20-1 and TRBJ2-7, with a possible D match to TRBD1 (6 bases). CDR3 length: 13 amino acids. The V end lost 6 bases, the J end lost 7 bases, and 19 bases lay between the germline ends. Per germline, CDR1 DFQATT and CDR2 SNEGSKA (reference sequence). In DNA, the CDR3 is TGCAGTGCCCCCTTCGAGAGGGGGAAGGAGCAGTACTTC. Translated: CSAPFERGKEQYF.

The rearrangement uses TRBV10-3 and TRBJ1-5; D uncertain. V was clipped by 5 bases and J by 6 bases, with 14 bases between them. The CDR3 has 14 residues. Germline loops: CDR1 ENHRY, CDR2 SYGVKD. The CDR3 spells CAISYAGSGQPQHF. CDR3 sequence (DNA): TGTGCCATCAGTTACGCCGGGTCAGGTCAGCCCCAGCATTTT.